The T cell receptor beta chain under discussion was sequenced for a study of blood T cell repertoires in COVID-19. Study summary: There were acute and convalescent COVID-19 samples, and they came from the United States, Italy and Spain. T cells, B-cell-depleted T cells, or PBMCs supplied cDNA or gDNA.

The germline gives CDR1 SGHTA, CDR2 FQGTGA. J was trimmed by 4 bases and V by 1 base; bases with no gene match: 3. The CDR3 is 15 residues long. Per the authors' pipeline: The assay estimated nucleated cells by amplifying reference gene primers. Generated by immunoSEQ multiplex PCR, the TCRdb table keeps only in-frame clones and is missing some. From that table come the V and J calls and clone size; the DNA was used to work out D and trimming. The data hold some 490,000 clones, with approximately 85% observed a single time. The source material was peripheral blood. The chain uses TRBV7-3 and TRBJ2-1; TRBD2 matches at 8 bases. This sequence was found in a human donor in a cohort sampled during active COVID-19. The CDR3 loop reads CASSLISGTYNEQFF. The CDR3 DNA sequence: TGTGCCAGCAGCTTAATTAGCGGGACATACAATGAGCAGTTCTTC.